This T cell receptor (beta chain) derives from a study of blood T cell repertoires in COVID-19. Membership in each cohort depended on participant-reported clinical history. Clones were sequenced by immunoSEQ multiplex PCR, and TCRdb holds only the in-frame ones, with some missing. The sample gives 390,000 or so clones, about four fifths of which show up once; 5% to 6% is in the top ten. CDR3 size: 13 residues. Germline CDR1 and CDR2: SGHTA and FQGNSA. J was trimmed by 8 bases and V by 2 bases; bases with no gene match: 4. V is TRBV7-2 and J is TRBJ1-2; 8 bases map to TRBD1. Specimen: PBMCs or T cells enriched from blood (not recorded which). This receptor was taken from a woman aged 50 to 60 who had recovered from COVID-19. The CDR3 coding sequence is TGTGCCAGCAGCTTACCCGGGACAGGAGGCTACACCTTC. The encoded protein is CASSLPGTGGYTF.